This TCR beta chain stems from a study of blood T cell repertoires in COVID-19. The overall study: Donors in the United States, Italy and Spain gave samples during acute or convalescent COVID-19. T cells, B-cell-depleted T cells, or PBMCs supplied cDNA or gDNA.

Assay used: immunoSEQ multiplex PCR; TCRdb lists only in-frame clones, some missing. The data contain just over 250,000 clones, about 89% of them singletons. This CDR3 is built from 15 residues. Germline V gene lookup returns CDR1 SGHDN and CDR2 FVKESK. V lost 1 base and J 3 bases, leaving 9 bases between the germline ends. Sample: peripheral blood. The TCR originated in a man aged 35-49 years who had recovered from COVID-19. V usage is TRBV14 and J usage is TRBJ2-2; possible D gene TRBD2, 6 bases. CDR3 in DNA: TGTGCCAGCAGCCAAGGCGGGGTTTACACCGGGGAGCTGTTTTTT. Its translation is CASSQGGVYTGELFF.